The clone carrying this TCR beta chain came up a few times. Its antigen is currently unknown. The CDR3 has 13 amino acids. Germline CDR1 LNHDA, CDR2 SQIVND (reference sequence). Between the trimmed V and J ends, which lost 9 bases and 5 bases, there was a span of 16 bases. This record comes from a study of beta chain features in type 1 diabetes. The study reverse transcribed the entire isolated RNA, so it sequenced expressed TCRB transcripts. Using immunoSEQ multiplex PCR, the repertoire was profiled, and TCRdb retains in-frame clones only, with some absent. The table lists 200,000 to 250,000 clones, roughly 13% of them singletons, with approximately 0.02% in the top ten. Whole-study findings and limits: Patients with type 1 diabetes showed fewer VDJ junction insertions and more deletions. Moderately but significantly shorter TCRB CDR3s were found in Type 1 diabetes patients in all four CD4+ subsets.

Naive, central memory, regulatory and stem cell-like memory cells within the CD4+ compartment were sorted using CD45RO/CCR7/CD25/CD127/CD95/CD27. The source of this sequence is a man aged 25-40 years with type 1 diabetes. The chain uses TRBV19 and TRBJ2-5; possibly TRBD1 for D (6 bases). Sequencing used naive CD4+ T cells from blood. The CDR3 reads CASTQDSGETQYF. The DNA for the CDR3 is TGTGCCAGCACGCAGGACAGTGGGGAGACCCAGTACTTC.